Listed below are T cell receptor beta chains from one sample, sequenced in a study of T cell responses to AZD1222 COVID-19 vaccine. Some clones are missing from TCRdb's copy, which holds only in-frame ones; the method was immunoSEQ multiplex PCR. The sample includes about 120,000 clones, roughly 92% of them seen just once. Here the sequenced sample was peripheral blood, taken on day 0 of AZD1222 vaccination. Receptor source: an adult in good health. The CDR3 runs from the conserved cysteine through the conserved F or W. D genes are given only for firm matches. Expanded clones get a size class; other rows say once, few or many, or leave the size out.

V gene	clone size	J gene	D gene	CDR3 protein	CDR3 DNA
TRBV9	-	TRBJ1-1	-	CASSPLGALSTEAFF	TGTGCCAGCAGCCCCTTGGGGGCCCTATCTACTGAAGCTTTCTTT
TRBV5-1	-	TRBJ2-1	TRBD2	CASSLTTSEPSPYNEQFF	TGCGCCAGCAGCTTGACGACTAGCGAACCTAGCCCCTACAATGAGCAGTTCTTC
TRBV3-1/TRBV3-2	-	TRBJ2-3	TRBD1	CASSQDGQGKDTQYF	TGTGCCAGCAGCCAAGATGGACAGGGGAAAGATACGCAGTATTTT
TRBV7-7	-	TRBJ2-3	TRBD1	CASSPRGGRTDTQYF	TGTGCTAGCAGCCCCAGAGGGGGCCGCACAGATACGCAGTATTTT
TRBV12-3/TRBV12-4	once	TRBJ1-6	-	CASSAGKSPLHF	TGTGCCAGCAGTGCCGGGAAATCACCCCTCCACTTT
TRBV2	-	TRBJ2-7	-	CASSVGSYEQYF	TGTGCCAGCAGTGTAGGATCCTACGAGCAGTACTTC
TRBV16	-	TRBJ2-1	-	CASSQFNREQFF	TGTGCCAGCAGCCAATTCAACAGGGAGCAGTTCTTC
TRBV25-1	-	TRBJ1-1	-	CASRTTVNTEAFF	TGTGCCAGCAGGACGACAGTGAACACTGAAGCTTTCTTT
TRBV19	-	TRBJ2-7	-	CASSISGRGAYEQYF	TGTGCCAGTAGTATATCGGGCAGGGGGGCCTACGAGCAGTACTTC
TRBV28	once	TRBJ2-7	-	CASSLERAYEQYF	TGTGCCAGCAGTTTGGAGCGGGCCTACGAGCAGTACTTC
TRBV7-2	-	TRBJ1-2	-	CASTRVGVYGYTF	TGTGCCAGCACTCGGGTGGGAGTTTATGGCTACACCTTC
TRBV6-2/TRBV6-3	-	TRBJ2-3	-	CASSYASEADTQYF	TGTGCCAGCAGTTACGCTAGCGAGGCAGATACGCAGTATTTT
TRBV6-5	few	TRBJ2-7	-	CGRTYRGTKSYEQYF	TGTGGAAGGACTTACCGGGGAACAAAAAGCTACGAGCAGTACTTC
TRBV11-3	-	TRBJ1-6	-	CAYLDPKPLHF	TGTGCCTACCTAGACCCCAAACCCCTCCACTTT
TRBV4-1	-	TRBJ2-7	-	CASSQDRDSYSSYEQYF	TGCGCCAGCAGCCAAGATAGGGACTCCTATAGCTCCTACGAGCAGTACTTC
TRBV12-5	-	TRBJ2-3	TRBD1	CASGLVIGQGDTQYF	TGTGCTAGTGGTTTGGTAATAGGACAGGGCGATACGCAGTATTTT
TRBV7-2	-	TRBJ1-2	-	CASSPLILGANGYTF	TGTGCCAGCAGCCCACTAATTTTGGGGGCTAATGGCTACACCTTC
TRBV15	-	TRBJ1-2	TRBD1	CATSRWTGADGYTF	TGTGCCACCAGCAGATGGACAGGGGCAGATGGCTACACCTTC
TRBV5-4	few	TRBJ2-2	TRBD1	CASSRQPGGRRTGELFF	TGTGCCAGCAGCCGCCAACCAGGGGGTAGAAGAACCGGGGAGCTGTTTTTT
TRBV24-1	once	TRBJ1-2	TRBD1	CATSNEQGTYGYTF	TGTGCCACCAGTAATGAACAGGGGACATATGGCTACACCTTC
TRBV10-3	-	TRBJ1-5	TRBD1	CAIQGDSSNQPQHF	TGTGCCATTCAGGGGGATTCGAGCAATCAGCCCCAGCATTTT
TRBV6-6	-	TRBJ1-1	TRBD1	CASSPSLGQGAVRGTEAFF	TGTGCCAGCAGTCCTTCCCTCGGACAGGGGGCCGTTAGAGGGACTGAAGCTTTCTTT
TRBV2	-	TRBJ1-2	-	CASGQPGPF	TGTGCCAGCGGTCAGCCGGGACCCTTC
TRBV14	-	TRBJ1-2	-	CASSQQTGPNYGYTF	TGTGCCAGCAGCCAACAAACAGGCCCGAACTATGGCTACACCTTC